This TCR beta chain was sequenced in a study of cytomegalovirus exposure and HLA in healthy donors. Study-level information: When roughly 420 donors were genotyped, 80% to 90% of them were found to fall in the Caucasian-associated ancestry cluster.

V was clipped by 1 base and J by 0 bases, with 13 bases between them. The CDR3 spans 18 residues. Looked up from germline, CDR1 is SGHAT and CDR2 is FQNNGV. To note about this clone: Its target is unknown.

General study points: Association of a missense DCLRE1C variant with TCR beta V- and J-gene trimming was reported in a later analysis. CMV antigen specificity of a few CMV-associated chains was confirmed in vitro.

Amplification used 60 Vbeta primers and 13 Jbeta primers. TCRdb's table, derived via immunoSEQ multiplex PCR, lists solely in-frame clones and lacks some. The sample has some 200,000 clones, 75% to 85% seen once; the top ten hold 2% to 2.5%. Sample: PBMCs. The rearrangement joins TRBV11-2 to TRBJ2-6; D may be TRBD1 (6 bases). This TCR was sampled from a woman between 50 and 59 years old in good health and CMV-seronegative. The CDR3 bases are TGTGCCAGCAGCTTAGCCTCCGGACAGATCTCTGGGGCCAACGTCCTGACTTTC. Residues: CASSLASGQISGANVLTF.